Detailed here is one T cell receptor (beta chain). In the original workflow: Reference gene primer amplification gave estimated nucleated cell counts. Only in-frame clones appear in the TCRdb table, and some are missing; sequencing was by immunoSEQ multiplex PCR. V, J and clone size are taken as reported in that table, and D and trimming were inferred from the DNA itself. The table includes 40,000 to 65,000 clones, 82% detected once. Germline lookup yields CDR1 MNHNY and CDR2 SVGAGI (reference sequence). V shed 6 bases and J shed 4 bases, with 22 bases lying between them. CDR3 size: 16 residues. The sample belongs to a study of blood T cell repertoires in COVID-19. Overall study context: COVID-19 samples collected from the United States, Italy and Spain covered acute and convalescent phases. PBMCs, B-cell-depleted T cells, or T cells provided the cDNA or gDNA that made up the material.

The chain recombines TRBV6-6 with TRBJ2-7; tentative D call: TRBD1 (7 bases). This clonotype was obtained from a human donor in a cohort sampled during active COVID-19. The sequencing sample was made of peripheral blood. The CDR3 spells CASSPGGVQGSYEQYF. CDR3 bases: TGTGCCAGCAGCCCCGGAGGGGTACAGGGGTCATACGAGCAGTACTTC.